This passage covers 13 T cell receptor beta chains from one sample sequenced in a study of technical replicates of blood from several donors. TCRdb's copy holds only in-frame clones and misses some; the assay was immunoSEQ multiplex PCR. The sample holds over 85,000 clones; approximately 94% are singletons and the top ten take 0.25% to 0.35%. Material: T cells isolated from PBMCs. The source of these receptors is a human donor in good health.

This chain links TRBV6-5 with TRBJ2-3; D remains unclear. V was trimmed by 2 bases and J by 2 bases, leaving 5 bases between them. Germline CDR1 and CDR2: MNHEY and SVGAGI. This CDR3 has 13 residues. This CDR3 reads CASSYADTDTQYF. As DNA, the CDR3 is TGTGCCAGCAGTTACGCGGACACAGATACGCAGTATTTT.

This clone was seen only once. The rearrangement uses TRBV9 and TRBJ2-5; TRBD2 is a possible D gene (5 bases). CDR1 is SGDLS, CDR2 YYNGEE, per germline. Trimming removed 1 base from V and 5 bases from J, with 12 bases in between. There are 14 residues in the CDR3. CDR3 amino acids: CASSVLGSGETQYF. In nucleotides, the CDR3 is TGTGCCAGCAGCGTATTGGGGAGTGGGGAGACCCAGTACTTC.

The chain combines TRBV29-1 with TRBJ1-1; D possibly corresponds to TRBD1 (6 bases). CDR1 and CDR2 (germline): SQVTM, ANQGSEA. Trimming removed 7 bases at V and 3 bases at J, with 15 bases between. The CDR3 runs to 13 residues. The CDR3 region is CSAPDRFDTEAFF. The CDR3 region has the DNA TGCAGCGCCCCTGACAGGTTTGACACTGAAGCTTTCTTT.

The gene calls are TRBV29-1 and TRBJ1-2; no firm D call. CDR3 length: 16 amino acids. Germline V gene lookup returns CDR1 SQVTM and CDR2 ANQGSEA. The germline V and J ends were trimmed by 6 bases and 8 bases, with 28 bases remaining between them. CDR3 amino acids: CSVERIEAVEIGGYTF. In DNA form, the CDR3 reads TGCAGCGTGGAGAGGATAGAGGCCGTTGAGATCGGAGGCTACACCTTC.

Written as DNA, the CDR3 is TGTGCCAGCAGCCAAGTATCAGTCACAGAATACTCTGGAAACACCATATATTTT. Translated: CASSQVSVTEYSGNTIYF. The chain couples TRBV4-2 to TRBJ1-3; D remains unclear. Trimming cost V 1 base and J 0 bases, with 16 bases left between them. From germline, CDR1 is LGHNA and CDR2 YNFKEQ. The CDR3 runs 18 residues.

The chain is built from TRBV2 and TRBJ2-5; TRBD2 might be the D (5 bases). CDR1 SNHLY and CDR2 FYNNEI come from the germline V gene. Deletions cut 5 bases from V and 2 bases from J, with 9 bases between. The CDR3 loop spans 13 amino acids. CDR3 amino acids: CASSTDSQETQYF. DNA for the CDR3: TGTGCCAGCAGTACGGACTCTCAAGAGACCCAGTACTTC.

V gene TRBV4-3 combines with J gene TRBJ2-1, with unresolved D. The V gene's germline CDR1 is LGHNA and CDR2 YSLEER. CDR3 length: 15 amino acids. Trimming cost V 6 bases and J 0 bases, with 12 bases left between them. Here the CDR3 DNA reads TGCGCCAGCAGTATTGGCTTCAGCTCCTACAATGAGCAGTTCTTC. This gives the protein CASSIGFSSYNEQFF.

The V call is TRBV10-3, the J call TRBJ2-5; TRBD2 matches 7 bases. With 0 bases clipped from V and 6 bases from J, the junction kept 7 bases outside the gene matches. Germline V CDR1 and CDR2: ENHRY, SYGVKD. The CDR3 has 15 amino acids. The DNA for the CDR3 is TGTGCCATCAGTGAGTCGGGGGGAGGGTCGCAGACCCAGTACTTC. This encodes CAISESGGGSQTQYF.

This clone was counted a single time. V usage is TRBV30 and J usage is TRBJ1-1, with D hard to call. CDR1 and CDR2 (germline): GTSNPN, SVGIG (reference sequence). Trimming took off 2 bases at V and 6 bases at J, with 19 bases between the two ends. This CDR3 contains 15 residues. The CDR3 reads CAWSSWDGGWPEAFF. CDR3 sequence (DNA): TGTGCCTGGAGTAGTTGGGATGGAGGCTGGCCTGAAGCTTTCTTT. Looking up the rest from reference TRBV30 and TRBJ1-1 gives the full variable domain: SQTIHQWPATLVQPVGSPLSLECTVEGTSNPNLYWYRQAAGRGLQLLFYSVGIGQISSEVPQNLSASRPQDRQFILSSKKLLLSDSGFYLCAWSSWDGGWPEAFFGQGTRLTVV.

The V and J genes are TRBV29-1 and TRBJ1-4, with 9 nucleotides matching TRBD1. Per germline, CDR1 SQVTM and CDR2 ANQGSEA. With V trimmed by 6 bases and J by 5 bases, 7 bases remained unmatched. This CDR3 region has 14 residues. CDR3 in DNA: TGCAGCGTGCCGACAGGGGGTGGAAATGAAAAACTGTTTTTT. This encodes CSVPTGGGNEKLFF.

CDR3 sequence: CASSLGLYNEQFF. CDR3 nucleotide sequence: TGTGCCAGTTCCCTAGGCCTCTATAATGAGCAGTTCTTC. V gene TRBV19 combines with J gene TRBJ2-1; D remains ambiguous. This CDR3 spans 13 amino acids. Germline CDR1 and CDR2: LNHDA and SQIVND (reference sequence). Trimming removed 8 bases at V and 7 bases at J, with 15 bases between.

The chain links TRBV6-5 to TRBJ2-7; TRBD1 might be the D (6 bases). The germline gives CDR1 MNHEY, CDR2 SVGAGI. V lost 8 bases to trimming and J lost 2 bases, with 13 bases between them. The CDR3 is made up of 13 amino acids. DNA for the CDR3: TGTGCCAGCGCCCAGACAGGACCCTACGAGCAGTACTTC. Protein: CASAQTGPYEQYF.

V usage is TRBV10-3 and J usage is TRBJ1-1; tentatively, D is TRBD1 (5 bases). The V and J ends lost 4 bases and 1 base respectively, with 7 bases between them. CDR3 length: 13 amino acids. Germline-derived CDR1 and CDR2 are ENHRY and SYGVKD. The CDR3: CAISGGQNTEAFF. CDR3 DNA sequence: TGTGCCATCAGTGGGGGCCAGAACACTGAAGCTTTCTTT.